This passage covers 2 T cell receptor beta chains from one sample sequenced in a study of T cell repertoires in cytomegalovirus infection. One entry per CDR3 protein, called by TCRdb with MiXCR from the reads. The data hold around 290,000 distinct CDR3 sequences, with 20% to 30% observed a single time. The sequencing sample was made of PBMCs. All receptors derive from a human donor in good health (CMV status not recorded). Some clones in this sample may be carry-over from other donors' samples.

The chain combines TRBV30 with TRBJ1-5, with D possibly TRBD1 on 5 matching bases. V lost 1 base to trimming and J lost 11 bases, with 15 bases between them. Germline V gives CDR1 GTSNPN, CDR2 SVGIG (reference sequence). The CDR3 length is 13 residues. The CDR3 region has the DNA TGTGCCTGGAGTGGACAGCGGGATGGGGCCCAGCATTTT. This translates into CAWSGQRDGAQHF.

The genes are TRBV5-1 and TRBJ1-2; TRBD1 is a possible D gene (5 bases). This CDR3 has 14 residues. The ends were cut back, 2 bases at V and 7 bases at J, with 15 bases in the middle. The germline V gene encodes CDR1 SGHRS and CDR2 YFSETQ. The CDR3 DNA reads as TGCGCCAGCAGCTTAACCAATGACAGTCCTGGCTACACCTTC. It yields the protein CASSLTNDSPGYTF. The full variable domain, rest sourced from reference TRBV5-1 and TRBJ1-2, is KAGVTQTPRYLIKTRGQQVTLSCSPISGHRSVSWYQQTPGQGLQFLFEYFSETQRNKGNFPGRFSGRQFSNSRSEMNVSTLELGDSALYLCASSLTNDSPGYTFGSGTRLTVV.